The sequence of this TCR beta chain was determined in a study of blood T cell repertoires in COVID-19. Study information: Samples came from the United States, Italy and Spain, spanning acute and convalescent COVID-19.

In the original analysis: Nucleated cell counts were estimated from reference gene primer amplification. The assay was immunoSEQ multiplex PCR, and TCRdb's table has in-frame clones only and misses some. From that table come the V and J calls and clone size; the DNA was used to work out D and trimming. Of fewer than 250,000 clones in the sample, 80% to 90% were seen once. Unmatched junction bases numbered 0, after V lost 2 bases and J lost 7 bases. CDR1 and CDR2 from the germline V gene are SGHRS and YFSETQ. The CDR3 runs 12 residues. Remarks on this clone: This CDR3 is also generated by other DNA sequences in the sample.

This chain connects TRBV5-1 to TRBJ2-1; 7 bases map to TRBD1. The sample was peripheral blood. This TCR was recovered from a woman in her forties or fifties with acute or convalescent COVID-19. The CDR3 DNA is TGCGCCAGCAGCTTACAGGGGAATGAGCAGTTCTTC. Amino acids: CASSLQGNEQFF.